Listed below are T cell receptor beta chains from one sample, sequenced in a study of cytomegalovirus exposure and HLA in healthy donors. Method: immunoSEQ multiplex PCR; TCRdb's copy keeps in-frame clones and lacks some. This table has roughly 330,000 clones, 75% to 90% appearing once. Sequenced material: PBMCs. These receptors were obtained from a woman in her 30s in good health and CMV-seropositive. CDR3s include the opening cysteine and the closing phenylalanine or tryptophan. Each record gives: CDR3 protein, CDR3 DNA, J gene, clone size, V gene, D gene. A D gene is named only where the DNA matches it firmly. Clone size appears in some rows only: once, few, many, or a class for an expanded clone.

CASSVGAGANYGYTF,TGTGCCAGCAGCGTAGGGGCAGGGGCTAACTATGGCTACACCTTC,TRBJ1-2,.,TRBV9,.
CAISEGGADTEAFF,TGTGCCATCAGCGAGGGTGGGGCTGACACTGAAGCTTTCTTT,TRBJ1-1,.,TRBV10-3,.
CASSPPSGKEKQYF,TGTGCCAGCTCACCCCCCAGTGGGAAGGAAAAGCAGTACTTC,TRBJ2-7,.,TRBV18,.
CASLGGRDDNEQFF,TGTGCCTCGCTGGGAGGCAGGGACGACAATGAGCAGTTCTTC,TRBJ2-1,.,TRBV2,.
CASSTYRGEQYF,TGTGCCAGCAGCACATACAGGGGAGAGCAGTACTTC,TRBJ2-7,.,TRBV7-6,TRBD1
CASSYSLIGKNIQYF,TGTGCCAGCAGTTACTCCCTTATCGGTAAAAACATTCAGTACTTC,TRBJ2-4,once,TRBV6-5,.
CASSTTGGQPQHF,TGTGCCAGCAGTACAACAGGGGGCCAGCCCCAGCATTTT,TRBJ1-5,.,TRBV6-5,TRBD1
CSHGNRDGYGYTF,TGCAGCCACGGGAACAGGGATGGCTATGGCTACACCTTC,TRBJ1-2,few,TRBV29-1,.
CASSSGQSYEQYF,TGTGCCAGCAGTTCAGGACAGTCCTACGAGCAGTACTTC,TRBJ2-7,.,TRBV28,.
CASSSLTGNTNSPLHF,TGTGCCAGCAGCTCGTTGACAGGGAATACTAATTCACCCCTCCACTTT,TRBJ1-6,.,TRBV7-2,TRBD1
CASSSDPGQGAYEQYF,TGTGCCAGCAGCTCGGACCCGGGACAGGGGGCGTACGAGCAGTACTTC,TRBJ2-7,.,TRBV5-4,TRBD1
CASSFLAGGLNEQFF,TGTGCCAGCAGTTTCCTAGCGGGGGGGTTGAATGAGCAGTTCTTC,TRBJ2-1,.,TRBV27,TRBD2
CASSTGQGRSPLHF,TGTGCCAGCAGCACCGGACAGGGCAGATCACCCCTCCACTTT,TRBJ1-6,.,TRBV7-9,TRBD1
CASHSTGQGVLEPQHF,TGTGCCAGTCATTCTACGGGACAGGGAGTTCTGGAGCCCCAGCATTTT,TRBJ1-5,.,TRBV18,TRBD1
CASSMSGGHYNEQFF,TGTGCCAGTAGTATGAGCGGGGGCCACTACAATGAGCAGTTCTTC,TRBJ2-1,.,TRBV19,TRBD2
CASSFYRTGSYEQYF,TGTGCCAGCAGCTTTTATAGGACAGGCTCGTACGAGCAGTACTTC,TRBJ2-7,.,TRBV5-6,TRBD1
CASSQDPLAPRAYEQYF,TGTGCCAGCAGCCAAGATCCATTGGCTCCCAGGGCCTACGAGCAGTACTTC,TRBJ2-7,.,TRBV14,.
CASSLDSGRRGNIQYF,TGTGCCAGCAGCTTAGACTCGGGCCGCAGGGGAAACATTCAGTACTTC,TRBJ2-4,.,TRBV11-2,.
CASSFGVWQETQYF,TGTGCCAGCAGCTTTGGCGTTTGGCAAGAGACCCAGTACTTC,TRBJ2-5,.,TRBV7-2,.
CASRIEAGGPGEQYF,TGTGCCAGCAGGATAGAAGCGGGGGGGCCGGGGGAGCAGTACTTC,TRBJ2-7,.,TRBV6-1,TRBD2
CASSLRNRNQPQHF,TGTGCCAGCAGTTTACGGAATCGCAATCAGCCCCAGCATTTT,TRBJ1-5,.,TRBV27,.
CASTWGEGFTEAFF,TGTGCCAGCACCTGGGGAGAGGGATTCACTGAAGCTTTCTTT,TRBJ1-1,.,TRBV6-6,.
CASSESPGAVAFF,TGTGCCAGCAGTGAATCCCCGGGGGCGGTCGCTTTCTTT,TRBJ1-1,.,TRBV25-1,.
CASTNRGDTIYF,TGTGCCAGCACAAACAGGGGTGACACCATATATTTT,TRBJ1-3,once,TRBV6-5,TRBD1
CASSPGTYSYNEQFF,TGTGCCAGCAGTCCGGGGACCTACTCCTACAATGAGCAGTTCTTC,TRBJ2-1,.,TRBV6-6,.
CASSLRGPGRQEGNEQFF,TGTGCCAGCAGCTTAAGGGGGCCAGGGAGGCAAGAGGGCAATGAGCAGTTCTTC,TRBJ2-1,once,TRBV7-3,.
CASSVIGEYNEQFF,TGTGCCAGCAGCGTCATTGGGGAATACAATGAGCAGTTCTTC,TRBJ2-1,.,TRBV9,.
CASSLRRLMNTEAFF,TGTGCCAGCAGTTTAAGGCGACTCATGAACACTGAAGCTTTCTTT,TRBJ1-1,.,TRBV28,.
CASSMEDADTEAFF,TGCGCCAGCAGCATGGAGGATGCGGACACTGAAGCTTTCTTT,TRBJ1-1,.,TRBV5-1,.
CASSLAHRTSGRALEQYF,TGTGCCAGCAGCTTAGCTCACAGGACTAGCGGGAGGGCCCTCGAGCAGTACTTC,TRBJ2-7,.,TRBV7-6,TRBD2
CASSPGTNYEQYF,TGTGCCAGCTCACCCGGGACCAACTACGAGCAGTACTTC,TRBJ2-7,.,TRBV18,.
CAWSVQFIKNIQYF,TGTGCCTGGAGTGTGCAGTTTATCAAAAACATTCAGTACTTC,TRBJ2-4,.,TRBV30,.
CASRTLAGGPWEQFF,TGTGCCAGCAGGACACTAGCGGGAGGGCCATGGGAGCAGTTCTTC,TRBJ2-1,.,TRBV27,TRBD2
CASSYTQGNSPLHF,TGTGCCAGCAGTTACACCCAGGGCAATTCACCCCTCCACTTT,TRBJ1-6,.,TRBV6-6,.
CASSWGQGAYGYTF,TGTGCCTCCTCTTGGGGACAGGGCGCCTATGGCTACACCTTC,TRBJ1-2,.,TRBV30,TRBD1
CASRTTSGSSNEQFF,TGTGCCAGCAGAACGACTAGCGGGTCCTCCAATGAGCAGTTCTTC,TRBJ2-1,.,TRBV6-5,TRBD2
CASSIRVVPSGNDEQYF,TGTGCCAGTAGTATAAGGGTCGTTCCTAGCGGGAACGACGAGCAGTACTTC,TRBJ2-7,.,TRBV19,TRBD2
CSVPRRDRGTGELFF,TGCAGCGTTCCACGCCGGGACAGGGGTACCGGGGAGCTGTTTTTT,TRBJ2-2,.,TRBV29-1,TRBD1
CASSTSNYGYTF,TGTGCCAGCAGTACTAGCAACTATGGCTACACCTTC,TRBJ1-2,.,TRBV6-5,.
CASSSPGVGQGFSEQYF,TGTGCCAGCAGTTCCCCTGGCGTTGGACAGGGGTTCTCCGAGCAGTACTTC,TRBJ2-7,.,TRBV28,TRBD1
CASSFTAGTSGRTDTQYF,TGTGCCAGCAGCTTTACGGCGGGGACTAGCGGGAGAACAGATACGCAGTATTTT,TRBJ2-3,.,TRBV5-6,TRBD2
CASSQVRMGVENIQYF,TGTGCCAGCAGCCAAGTTCGGATGGGAGTCGAAAACATTCAGTACTTC,TRBJ2-4,.,TRBV4-2,.